This is a list of T cell receptor beta chains from one sample in a study of beta chain features in type 1 diabetes. Only in-frame clones appear in the TCRdb table, and some are missing; sequencing was by immunoSEQ multiplex PCR. The table includes roughly 500,000 clones, over 10% detected once. The sequencing sample was made of naive CD4+ T cells from blood. The origin of the receptors is a young woman in good health. CDR3s include the opening cysteine and the closing phenylalanine or tryptophan. The order of the fields is D gene, J gene, clone size, CDR3 length, V gene, CDR3 DNA, CDR3 protein. The D gene is left open where the match is weak. Clone size is given for some rows only: seen once, a few or many times, or a class if the clone is expanded.

D: -; J: TRBJ2-3; size: few; length: 14; V: TRBV27; DNA: TGTGCCAGCAGTTTACGGGGGGCCGCAGATACGCAGTATTTT; CDR3: CASSLRGAADTQYF
D: -; J: TRBJ2-2; size: few; length: 14; V: TRBV28; DNA: TGTGCCAGCAGTCGCAGGGACGGCACCGGGGAGCTGTTTTTT; CDR3: CASSRRDGTGELFF
D: -; J: TRBJ2-7; size: few; length: 12; V: TRBV2; DNA: TGTGCCAGCAGTCTCCAGGGATACGAGCAGTACTTC; CDR3: CASSLQGYEQYF
D: -; J: TRBJ1-5; size: many; length: 15; V: TRBV30; DNA: TGTGCCTGGACTGCCAACTCGAAAGGCAATCAGCCCCAGCATTTT; CDR3: CAWTANSKGNQPQHF
D: -; J: TRBJ2-5; size: -; length: 15; V: TRBV6-5; DNA: TGTGCCAGCAGTTACTCGGGGGGTTTCGGAGAGACCCAGTACTTC; CDR3: CASSYSGGFGETQYF
D: -; J: TRBJ1-2; size: -; length: 14; V: TRBV9; DNA: TGTGCCAGCAGCGAGCAGACAGCCGACTATGGCTACACCTTC; CDR3: CASSEQTADYGYTF
D: TRBD1; J: TRBJ1-1; size: few; length: 14; V: TRBV5-6; DNA: TGTGCCAGCAGCTTAGGGACAGTTAACACTGAAGCTTTCTTT; CDR3: CASSLGTVNTEAFF
D: -; J: TRBJ1-4; size: few; length: 15; V: TRBV15; DNA: TGTGCCACCAGCAGAGGTGGTGGAGGGAGCGAAAAACTGTTTTTT; CDR3: CATSRGGGGSEKLFF
D: -; J: TRBJ2-1; size: few; length: 14; V: TRBV25-1; DNA: TGTGCCAGCAGTGACCGGGACCCCAGAGATGAGCAGTTCTTC; CDR3: CASSDRDPRDEQFF
D: -; J: TRBJ1-6; size: few; length: 13; V: TRBV7-6; DNA: TGTGCCAGCAGCTTAAACCCCGAGGGGAACCTCCACTTT; CDR3: CASSLNPEGNLHF
D: -; J: TRBJ2-5; size: -; length: 14; V: TRBV9; DNA: TGTGCCAGCAGTCGAAGGTCGTTAGAAGAGACCCAGTACTTC; CDR3: CASSRRSLEETQYF
D: TRBD2; J: TRBJ2-3; size: few; length: 17; V: TRBV30; DNA: TGTGCCTGGAGTATCGGGAGGACTAGCGGGAGTTCAGATACGCAGTATTTT; CDR3: CAWSIGRTSGSSDTQYF
D: -; J: TRBJ2-7; size: -; length: 15; V: TRBV13; DNA: TGTGCCAGCAGCTTCCGCGGGACTCTAACCTACGAGCAGTACTTC; CDR3: CASSFRGTLTYEQYF
D: -; J: TRBJ2-1; size: few; length: 11; V: TRBV7-9; DNA: TGTGCCAGCAGCTCCCGAAATGAGCAGTTCTTC; CDR3: CASSSRNEQFF
D: -; J: TRBJ1-1; size: -; length: 14; V: TRBV5-1; DNA: TGCGCCAGCAGCTTTCAATTTACGGCCTTTGGGCCTTTCTTT; CDR3: CASSFQFTAFGPFF
D: -; J: TRBJ1-5; size: few; length: 15; V: TRBV28; DNA: TGTGCCAGCAGTCTACTTCCTGGGGGTAATCAGCCCCAGCATTTT; CDR3: CASSLLPGGNQPQHF
D: TRBD1; J: TRBJ2-5; size: -; length: 16; V: TRBV9; DNA: TGTGCCAGCAGCTCAGGACAGGGTGTTCCCCAAGAGACCCAGTACTTC; CDR3: CASSSGQGVPQETQYF
D: TRBD1; J: TRBJ1-2; size: -; length: 14; V: TRBV7-2; DNA: TGTGCCAGCAGAATGGACAGGGCCGACTATGGCTACACCTTC; CDR3: CASRMDRADYGYTF
D: -; J: TRBJ2-5; size: -; length: 14; V: TRBV7-6; DNA: TGTGCCAGCAGCTTAGTAACGGGGCAAGAGACCCAGTACTTC; CDR3: CASSLVTGQETQYF
D: -; J: TRBJ2-7; size: -; length: 13; V: TRBV10-3; DNA: TGTGCCATCAGTGAGTCGATAGCGTACGAGCAGTACTTC; CDR3: CAISESIAYEQYF
D: TRBD2; J: TRBJ2-1; size: -; length: 15; V: TRBV7-6; DNA: TGTGCCAGCAGCTACACCGGGACTAGCGGGGATGAGCAGTTCTTC; CDR3: CASSYTGTSGDEQFF
D: -; J: TRBJ1-5; size: few; length: 14; V: TRBV7-2; DNA: TGTGCCAGCAGCTTAATAGGGAACGGTCAGCCCCAGCATTTT; CDR3: CASSLIGNGQPQHF
D: TRBD1; J: TRBJ1-1; size: -; length: 13; V: TRBV6-5; DNA: TGTGCCAGCAGTTACGGGACAGGCCCTGAAGCTTTCTTT; CDR3: CASSYGTGPEAFF
D: -; J: TRBJ2-4; size: -; length: 17; V: TRBV30; DNA: TGTGCCTGGAGTGCACCGGGACAAAGCATAGCCAAAAACATTCAGTACTTC; CDR3: CAWSAPGQSIAKNIQYF
D: -; J: TRBJ1-5; size: -; length: 14; V: TRBV7-3; DNA: TGTGCCAGCAGCTTAAGTCCGGGCGATCAGCCCCAGCATTTT; CDR3: CASSLSPGDQPQHF
D: TRBD1; J: TRBJ1-1; size: few; length: 13; V: TRBV29-1; DNA: TGCAGCATCCGACAGGGGAGGGACACTGAAGCTTTCTTT; CDR3: CSIRQGRDTEAFF
D: -; J: TRBJ1-1; size: -; length: 12; V: TRBV30; DNA: TGTGCCTGGAATAAGGGTTGGACTGAAGCTTTCTTT; CDR3: CAWNKGWTEAFF
D: -; J: TRBJ2-1; size: -; length: 16; V: TRBV4-2; DNA: TGTGCCAGCAGCCAAGTAGCGCCTAGCTCCTACAATGAGCAGTTCTTC; CDR3: CASSQVAPSSYNEQFF
D: -; J: TRBJ2-7; size: -; length: 14; V: TRBV18; DNA: TGTGCCAGCTCACCCGAGAGTGGCGCAAACGAGCAGTACTTC; CDR3: CASSPESGANEQYF
D: -; J: TRBJ2-2; size: few; length: 14; V: TRBV7-2; DNA: TGTGCCAGCAAACAGGGCCCTGCTACCGGGGAGCTGTTTTTT; CDR3: CASKQGPATGELFF
D: TRBD1; J: TRBJ1-6; size: few; length: 16; V: TRBV9; DNA: TGTGCCAGCAGCACAGGGTGGACAGGGATTAATTCACCCCTCCACTTT; CDR3: CASSTGWTGINSPLHF
D: -; J: TRBJ2-7; size: few; length: 13; V: TRBV30; DNA: TGTGCCTGGAGTGGGCCGCCTTCGGGCGAGCAGTACTTC; CDR3: CAWSGPPSGEQYF
D: -; J: TRBJ2-2; size: few; length: 15; V: TRBV18; DNA: TGTGCCAGCTCCCCTAGGATCCTGAACACCGGGGAGCTGTTTTTT; CDR3: CASSPRILNTGELFF
D: -; J: TRBJ2-5; size: many; length: 11; V: TRBV5-4; DNA: TGTGCCAGCAGCTTGGAAGAGACCCAGTACTTC; CDR3: CASSLEETQYF
D: -; J: TRBJ2-1; size: -; length: 14; V: TRBV6-5; DNA: TGTGCCAGCAGTGCTAACCGCAGGCACAATGAGCAGTTCTTC; CDR3: CASSANRRHNEQFF
D: TRBD2; J: TRBJ2-1; size: -; length: 15; V: TRBV7-6; DNA: TGTGCCAGCAGCCGACTAGCGGGCTCCTACAATGAGCAGTTCTTC; CDR3: CASSRLAGSYNEQFF
D: -; J: TRBJ1-1; size: few; length: 16; V: TRBV5-1; DNA: TGCGCCAGCAGCTTTACGACAGGAGGTCAGAACACTGAAGCTTTCTTT; CDR3: CASSFTTGGQNTEAFF